This T cell receptor (beta chain) was captured by sequencing in a study of regulatory T cells in long-lasting Graves disease. Across the study: Prior antithyroid drug treatment in newly diagnosed Graves' patients lasted under 3 months. The study, taken as a whole, reports: When disease was persistent, TRBV28, TRBJ1-2 and TRBJ2-5 were the favored segments. Investigators studied peripheral blood only, not thyroid tissue.

Arm-PCR of CDR3 regions with iRepertoire HTBI primers generated TCR beta libraries. TCRdb re-derived calls from the multiplex PCR reads in MiXCR, one entry per CDR3 protein. This table has a few hundred thousand distinct CDR3 sequences, 10% to 15% appearing once. This CDR3 spans 17 amino acids. Trimming pared 5 bases from V and 3 bases from J, leaving 23 bases between. The germline V gene has CDR1 DFQATT and CDR2 SNEGSKA (reference sequence). This sample's time point: newly diagnosed GD, antithyroid drugs for less than 3 months. RNA isolated from PBMCs was used to make the TCR library. This clonotype was recorded a few times. What it binds is unknown. The same specimen was also included in a second study, on T cells in Graves' hyperthyroidism and ophthalmopathy. That source adds: Blood also carried most thyroid clonotypes expanded above 0.001.

The chain carries TRBV20-1 and TRBJ2-1, with D uncertain. The sample consisted of peripheral blood mononuclear cells (PBMCs), taken at new diagnosis, from a patient treated with antithyroid drugs. This TCR came from a woman younger than 30 with Graves disease. CDR3 loop: CSAYNQVRRSLYNEQFF. The CDR3 region has the DNA TGCAGTGCTTATAACCAAGTGCGTCGCTCACTCTACAATGAGCAGTTCTTC.